The 10 T cell receptor beta chains below all came from one sample that was sequenced in a study of blood T cells in healthy people across ages. Then a second PCR, running roughly 7 to 11 cycles, was carried out with a sample-barcoded 5' primer and a J-beta primer mix. TCRdb used MiXCR to reprocess the 5' RACE reads, holding one entry per CDR3 protein. Of 1.8 million or so distinct CDR3 sequences in the sample, roughly two fifths were seen once. The sequenced sample was blood. The receptors derive from a human donor in good health.

The V call is TRBV5-1, the J call TRBJ2-5; 7 bases are a match to TRBD2. The ends lost 2 bases at V and 1 base at J; junction bases unmatched: 8. The germline V gene encodes CDR1 SGHRS and CDR2 YFSETQ. The CDR3 extends over 16 amino acids. The CDR3 sequence: CASSFPAGTLQETQYF. In DNA, the CDR3 is TGCGCCAGCAGCTTTCCAGCGGGGACCCTCCAAGAGACCCAGTACTTC.

This clonotype was seen only once. This chain uses TRBV9 with TRBJ1-2, with 9 bases identical to TRBD1. Germline CDR1 and CDR2: SGDLS and YYNGEE. The length of the CDR3 is 17 residues. J gave up 3 bases and V 2 bases, and 11 bases lay outside the gene matches. CDR3 sequence reads: CASSVGGQGPPDYGYTF. The DNA of the CDR3 is TGTGCCAGCAGCGTCGGGGGACAGGGACCCCCTGACTATGGCTACACCTTC.

The DNA of the CDR3 is TGTGCCAGCAGTGGGGTCAGGGGTCGAGACGAGCAGTACTTC. This sequence encodes CASSGVRGRDEQYF. The chain links TRBV2 to TRBJ2-7, with D possibly TRBD1 on 6 matching bases. The CDR3 extends over 14 amino acids. Germline V gives CDR1 SNHLY, CDR2 FYNNEI. Trimming left V 4 bases short and J 5 bases short, with 15 bases between.

Only a few counts were recorded for this clonotype. The chain has TRBV4-3 and TRBJ2-1; 7 bases fit TRBD2. This CDR3 comprises 16 residues. The V segment lost 0 bases and the J segment 3 bases; nucleotides outside the gene matches: 5. The germline CDR1 and CDR2 sequences are LGHNA and YSLEER. The DNA for the CDR3 is TGCGCCAGCAGCCAAGATTTGGCGGGGGACTACAATGAGCAGTTCTTC. It specifies CASSQDLAGDYNEQFF.

The chain employs TRBV10-3 and TRBJ1-2, with 7 positions matching TRBD1. The V gene's germline CDR1 is ENHRY and CDR2 SYGVKD. The CDR3 is 15 residues long. After removal of 2 bases from V and 2 bases from J, the junction contained 5 bases not matched to a gene. Written as DNA, the CDR3 is TGTGCCATCAGTGAGACAAGACAGGGAAACTATGGCTACACCTTC. This codes for CAISETRQGNYGYTF.

The V gene is TRBV5-1, the J gene TRBJ2-4; maybe TRBD2 (5 bases). With the DNA end fitting TRBJ2-7 better, the J assignment may be wrong. This CDR3 contains 14 residues. Germline lookup yields CDR1 SGHRS and CDR2 YFSETQ. DNA for the CDR3: TGCGCCAGCAGCTTGACTACCCGGGGAAGCGAGCAGTACTTC. It encodes CASSLTTRGSEQYF.

This clonotype has only a few counts. The chain links TRBV7-9 to TRBJ1-2; 9 nucleotides line up with TRBD1. The CDR3 consists of 16 residues. With 5 bases clipped from V and 6 bases from J, the junction kept 13 bases outside the gene matches. The germline V gene encodes CDR1 SEHNR and CDR2 FQNEAQ (reference sequence). The CDR3 sequence is CASSPGQGSESNGYTF. The CDR3 DNA reads as TGTGCCAGCAGCCCGGGACAGGGATCGGAATCGAATGGCTACACCTTC.

The chain has TRBV12-3 or TRBV12-4 and TRBJ2-2, with TRBD1 identical over 8 bases. The length of the CDR3 is 14 residues. J lost 5 bases, V lost 6 bases, and 5 bases had no gene match. The CDR3: CASSRGQETGELFF. CDR3 sequence (DNA): TGTGCCAGCAGCCGGGGACAGGAGACCGGGGAGCTGTTTTTT.

Turning to this clonotype: One end of the junction varies from germline; a read error may be responsible. The V and J genes are TRBV20-1 and TRBJ2-1, with 14 bases aligning to TRBD2. The CDR3 is 15 amino acids. Germline CDR1 is DFQATT and CDR2 is SNEGSKA (reference sequence). The CDR3 loop reads CSVRVGTSGGNEQFF. The CDR3 DNA reads TGCAGTGTTAGAGTGGGGACTAGCGGGGGTAATGAGCAGTTCTTC.

The chain employs TRBV11-3 and TRBJ1-5, with a possible D match to TRBD1 (5 bases). The germline gives CDR1 SGHNT, CDR2 YENEEA. Trimming shortened V by 4 bases and J by 6 bases, and 16 bases separated the two germline ends. The CDR3 runs 15 residues. CDR3 in amino acids: CASSSGTWRAQPQHF. For the CDR3, the DNA is TGTGCCAGCAGCTCTGGGACCTGGAGGGCTCAGCCCCAGCATTTT.